These 17 T cell receptor beta chains share one sample of origin, sequenced in a study of blood T cell repertoires in COVID-19. Sequenced by immunoSEQ multiplex PCR; TCRdb stores in-frame clones only, minus some. The table records roughly 150,000 clones, 80% to 90% of them present only once. Source material: peripheral blood. The source is a woman aged 60-75 years with active COVID-19.

The chain combines TRBV10-3 with TRBJ2-1, with TRBD2 matching over 13 bases. CDR1 and CDR2 from the germline V gene are ENHRY and SYGVKD. The CDR3 contains 16 residues. The trim removed 8 bases at V and 6 bases at J, leaving 10 bases unmatched. The CDR3 bases are TGTGCCATCCGGCCCGCGGGACTAGCGGGAATCAATGAGCAGTTCTTC. Translating it yields CAIRPAGLAGINEQFF.

This chain joins TRBV29-1 and TRBJ1-2; perhaps TRBD1 as D (5 bases). The germline CDR1 and CDR2 sequences are SQVTM and ANQGSEA. The CDR3 extends over 13 amino acids. V was shortened by 0 bases and J by 7 bases, with 12 bases between the two germline ends. The CDR3 spells CSVEESQGGGYTF. The CDR3 bases are TGCAGCGTTGAAGAGTCCCAGGGAGGTGGCTACACCTTC.

V is TRBV20-1 and J is TRBJ2-2; 10 positions agree with TRBD2. Germline V gene lookup returns CDR1 DFQATT and CDR2 SNEGSKA (reference sequence). CDR3 length: 15 amino acids. V lost 3 bases, J lost 6 bases, and 7 bases stayed unmatched. CDR3 in DNA: TGCAGTGCTAGTCCTAGCGGGAGACTGCCCGGGGAGCTGTTTTTT. The encoded protein is CSASPSGRLPGELFF.

The V and J genes are TRBV18 and TRBJ2-3; the D gene is possibly TRBD1 (5 bases). The CDR3 length is 14 residues. CDR1 and CDR2 from the germline V gene are KGHSH and LQKENI. V lost 3 bases, J lost 0 bases, and 7 bases lay in between. CDR3 DNA: TGTGCCAGCTCACCGGGGCATAGCACAGATACGCAGTATTTT. Amino acids: CASSPGHSTDTQYF.

This chain connects TRBV19 to TRBJ2-7; D may be TRBD1 (6 bases). V gave up 4 bases and J gave up 6 bases, with 13 bases separating them. This CDR3 is 13 amino acids long. Germline CDR1 is LNHDA and CDR2 is SQIVND (reference sequence). The CDR3 loop reads CASSRWDIPEQYF. For the CDR3, the DNA is TGTGCCAGTAGTAGATGGGACATTCCCGAGCAGTACTTC.

The chain carries TRBV5-1 and TRBJ2-5; D perhaps matches TRBD1 (6 bases). The J call could be wrong; TRBJ2-7 is a better fit for the DNA end. The CDR3 extends over 15 amino acids. Germline CDR1 SGHRS, CDR2 YFSETQ. As DNA, the CDR3 is TGCGCCAGCAGCTTGGTCACAGGGAATGTCTACGAGCAGTACTTC. This gives the protein CASSLVTGNVYEQYF.

J is TRBJ1-6 and V is TRBV4-1, with D unclear. Germline values: CDR1 MGHRA, CDR2 YSYEKL. This CDR3 region has 15 residues. V lost 4 bases and J lost 10, with 17 bases in between. The CDR3 DNA sequence: TGCGCCAGCAGCCCGTCGGAGGGCCCTCGGTCACCCCTCCACTTT. Amino acids: CASSPSEGPRSPLHF.

The gene calls are TRBV15 and TRBJ2-1, with D possibly TRBD2 on 6 matching bases. This CDR3 has 17 residues. The V end was cut by 1 base, the J end by 4 bases, with 17 bases between. Looked up from germline, CDR1 is LNHNV and CDR2 is YYDKDF (reference sequence). The CDR3 region is CATSRGRVSSAYNEQFF. DNA of the CDR3: TGTGCCACCAGCAGAGGGCGGGTTTCTAGCGCGTACAATGAGCAGTTCTTC. The entire variable domain, with the rest obtained from reference TRBV15 and TRBJ2-1, is as follows: DAMVIQNPRYQVTQFGKPVTLSCSQTLNHNVMYWYQQKSSQAPKLLFHYYDKDFNNEADTPDNFQSRRPNTSFCFLDIRSPGLGDTAMYLCATSRGRVSSAYNEQFFGPGTRLTVL.

The chain is built from TRBV7-2 and TRBJ2-2; 8 nucleotides match TRBD1. Germline CDR1 is SGHTA and CDR2 is FQGNSA. The J segment lost 7 bases and the V segment lost 2 bases, leaving 9 bases of the junction unmatched. The CDR3 spans 16 residues. DNA of the CDR3: TGTGCCAGCAGCTTAAGTGCAGGGGGCTTAAACGGGGAGCTGTTTTTT. Translated: CASSLSAGGLNGELFF.

The chain combines TRBV2 with TRBJ2-7, with 9 bases matching TRBD1. V dropped 6 bases and J dropped 5; count of bases not matched to a gene: 20. CDR3 length equals 18 residues. Germline CDR1 reads SNHLY; CDR2 reads FYNNEI. CDR3 loop: CASRKQPQTGQGKDEQYF. CDR3 bases: TGTGCCAGCAGAAAACAACCCCAAACGGGACAGGGAAAAGACGAGCAGTACTTC.

This clone was picked up one time. The V and J genes are TRBV19 and TRBJ2-7, with 8 bases matching TRBD1. V trimming: 3 bases; J trimming: 4 bases; junction bases outside the gene matches: 8. CDR3 length: 15 residues. In germline, CDR1 is LNHDA, CDR2 SQIVND (reference sequence). The CDR3 DNA follows: TGTGCCAGTAGTATTTTCGGGACAGGAGATTACGAGCAGTACTTC. It specifies CASSIFGTGDYEQYF.

This clone was seen just once. The chain has TRBV29-1 and TRBJ1-1; 8 positions match TRBD1. With 6 bases clipped from V and 4 bases from J, the junction kept 7 bases outside the gene matches. Germline loops: CDR1 SQVTM, CDR2 ANQGSEA. The CDR3 is made up of 13 amino acids. DNA of the CDR3: TGCAGCGTAATTCAGGGGGCCGCCACTGAAGCTTTCTTT. Translating gives CSVIQGAATEAFF.

The chain couples TRBV18 to TRBJ2-1, with TRBD2 matching over 8 bases. V dropped 0 bases and J dropped 7; count of bases not matched to a gene: 8. The CDR3 runs to 16 residues. CDR1 and CDR2 from the germline V gene are KGHSH and LQKENI. As DNA, the CDR3 is TGTGCCAGCTCACCACCGTCGGGAGGGCCCAGGAATGAGCAGTTCTTC. It is translated as CASSPPSGGPRNEQFF.

V is TRBV30 and J is TRBJ1-1; D is ambiguous. Germline-derived CDR1 and CDR2 are GTSNPN and SVGIG (reference sequence). V gave up 0 bases and J gave up 1 base, with 6 bases separating them. The CDR3 is 13 amino acids. The CDR3 loop is CAWSVPGNTEAFF. CDR3 DNA: TGTGCCTGGAGTGTTCCAGGGAACACTGAAGCTTTCTTT.

This rearrangement joins TRBV6-1 to TRBJ1-2, with 8 bases identical to TRBD1. This CDR3 region has 15 residues. CDR1 is MNHNS, CDR2 SASEGT, per germline. The junction had 3 bases not matched to a gene; V was cut back by 3 bases and J by 0 bases. CDR3 DNA: TGTGCCAGCAGTGAGACAGGGGAAGCTAACTATGGCTACACCTTC. It encodes CASSETGEANYGYTF.

This sequence joins TRBV7-9 and TRBJ2-3; D is unresolved. From germline, CDR1 is SEHNR and CDR2 FQNEAQ (reference sequence). The CDR3 has 13 residues. The V gene lost 5 bases and the J gene lost 0 bases, with 6 bases spanning the gap. This CDR3 is CASSVSSTDTQYF. DNA of the CDR3: TGTGCCAGCAGCGTTAGTAGCACAGATACGCAGTATTTT.

With respect to this clone: The sample holds other DNA sequences that translate to the same CDR3. The V gene is TRBV7-9, the J gene TRBJ2-1, with D maybe TRBD1 (6 bases). CDR1 is SEHNR and CDR2 is FQNEAQ in the germline V gene (reference sequence). The CDR3 is 13 amino acids. Trimming pared 3 bases from V and 4 bases from J, leaving 7 bases between. The CDR3 here is CASSFTGYNEQFF. DNA of the CDR3: TGTGCCAGCAGCTTCACAGGGTACAATGAGCAGTTCTTC.